The 29 T cell receptor beta chains given below trace back to one sample, sequenced in a study of T cell responses to AZD1222 COVID-19 vaccine. The assay was immunoSEQ multiplex PCR, and TCRdb's table has in-frame clones only and misses some. This sample has about 110,000 clones, with more than 75% found just once. The material sequenced was peripheral blood, taken on day 0 of AZD1222 vaccination. The source is an adult in good health.

This clone was seen just once. The chain carries TRBV29-1 and TRBJ1-4; D unresolved. The germline gives CDR1 SQVTM, CDR2 ANQGSEA. There are 11 residues in the CDR3. Trimming stripped 1 base from V and 10 bases from J, with 7 bases between. The CDR3 protein is CSVEAHGKLFF. The CDR3, as DNA: TGCAGCGTTGAAGCCCACGGAAAACTGTTTTTT.

The chain is built from TRBV20-1 and TRBJ2-7, with D unresolved. Germline values: CDR1 DFQATT, CDR2 SNEGSKA (reference sequence). The CDR3 length is 11 residues. Trimming shortened V by 0 bases and J by 3 bases, and 3 bases separated the two germline ends. CDR3 region: CSARDGYEQYF. CDR3 DNA sequence: TGCAGTGCTAGAGATGGCTACGAGCAGTACTTC.

The V call is TRBV5-8, the J call TRBJ2-7, with 7 bases that match TRBD1. The CDR3 contains 14 residues. Germline loops: CDR1 SGHTS, CDR2 YDEGEE. V dropped 4 bases and J dropped 6; count of bases not matched to a gene: 10. In DNA, the CDR3 is TGTGCCAGCAGCCCTCGACAGGGAAGGACCGAGCAGTACTTC. Its protein is CASSPRQGRTEQYF.

The chain carries TRBV18 and TRBJ1-1, with 7 bases identical to TRBD1. The CDR3 sequence is 15 residues long. V was pared by 3 bases and J by 4 bases, with 8 bases of the junction left unmatched. Germline CDR1 KGHSH, CDR2 LQKENI. The CDR3 nucleotides read TGTGCCAGCTCACCCGACAGGGTTTTTGGCACTGAAGCTTTCTTT. Amino acid sequence: CASSPDRVFGTEAFF.

This sequence joins TRBV7-2 and TRBJ2-7, with D possibly being TRBD1 (6 bases). The CDR3 length is 13 residues. The germline CDR1 and CDR2 sequences are SGHTA and FQGNSA. Deletions cut 5 bases from V and 1 base from J, with 9 bases between. CDR3 amino acids: CASSAGQSYEQYF. CDR3 bases: TGTGCCAGCAGCGCTGGACAGTCCTACGAGCAGTACTTC.

This chain connects TRBV4-1 to TRBJ2-1, with D unclear. V was cut by 5 bases and J by 8 bases, with 16 bases left in between. This CDR3 is built from 14 residues. Germline V gene data show CDR1 as MGHRA and CDR2 as YSYEKL. As DNA, the CDR3 is TGCGCCAGCAGCACCCCCTTAAGGGCCCATGAGCAGTTCTTC. It specifies CASSTPLRAHEQFF.

The CDR3 sequence: CASSLTVPGANVLTF. The CDR3 bases are TGTGCCAGCAGCCTAACAGTCCCTGGGGCCAACGTCCTGACTTTC. V usage is TRBV7-9 and J usage is TRBJ2-6; the D is unclear. Between the trimmed V and J ends, which lost 5 bases and 2 bases, there was a span of 10 bases. The CDR3 extends over 15 amino acids. Germline loops: CDR1 SEHNR, CDR2 FQNEAQ (reference sequence).

V usage is TRBV5-6 and J usage is TRBJ1-6; weak D call: TRBD1 (6 bases). The CDR3 runs 14 residues. Trimming cost V 3 bases and J 10 bases, with 14 bases left between them. The germline V gene encodes CDR1 SGHDT and CDR2 YYEEEE. CDR3 sequence: CASSSEYTGSPLHF. DNA for the CDR3: TGTGCCAGCAGCTCAGAATACACAGGGTCACCCCTCCACTTT.

This chain links TRBV10-2 with TRBJ1-1, with a tentative D call TRBD1 (5 bases). CDR3 length equals 13 residues. Germline CDR1 and CDR2: WSHSY and SAAADI. Trimming cost V 3 bases and J 5 bases, with 10 bases left between them. Here the CDR3 DNA reads TGCGCCAGCAGTGAACAGGTGGGGACTGAAGCTTTCTTT. The encoded protein is CASSEQVGTEAFF.

This rearrangement joins TRBV6-6 to TRBJ2-7; D possibly matches TRBD1 or TRBD2 (5 bases each). V was shortened by 2 bases and J by 3 bases, with 11 bases between the two germline ends. CDR1 MNHNY and CDR2 SVGAGI come from the germline V gene (reference sequence). The CDR3 has 14 amino acids. CDR3 bases: TGTGCCAGCAGTTACCCCGGGACGGTCTACGAGCAGTACTTC. It is translated as CASSYPGTVYEQYF.

The chain carries TRBV7-9 and TRBJ2-1; TRBD2 matches at 8 bases. CDR1 is SEHNR and CDR2 is FQNEAQ in the germline V gene (reference sequence). J was trimmed by 5 bases and V by 8 bases; bases with no gene match: 8. There are 14 residues in the CDR3. The CDR3 DNA sequence: TGTGCCAGCGGCTCGAGCGGGGGAAACAATGAGCAGTTCTTC. Translation: CASGSSGGNNEQFF.

V gene TRBV15 combines with J gene TRBJ2-1; TRBD2 matches at 8 bases. Germline V gene lookup returns CDR1 LNHNV and CDR2 YYDKDF (reference sequence). There are 17 residues in the CDR3. The junction had 19 bases not matched to a gene; V was cut back by 3 bases and J by 12 bases. The CDR3 DNA reads as TGTGCCACCAGCAGGGGCATGGGCGGGGGGCGCTCATACCGGCAGTTCTTC. It translates to CATSRGMGGGRSYRQFF. Complete variable domain (other parts from reference TRBV15 and TRBJ2-1): DAMVIQNPRYQVTQFGKPVTLSCSQTLNHNVMYWYQQKSSQAPKLLFHYYDKDFNNEADTPDNFQSRRPNTSFCFLDIRSPGLGDTAMYLCATSRGMGGGRSYRQFFGPGTRLTVL.

The V gene is TRBV5-8, the J gene TRBJ1-3; D remains ambiguous. The CDR3 covers 16 residues. Trimming shortened V by 1 base and J by 2 bases, and 13 bases separated the two germline ends. The germline CDR1 and CDR2 sequences are SGHTS and YDEGEE. The CDR3 region has the DNA TGTGCCAGCAGCTTGACGGTGGGCATAGCTGGAAACACCATATATTTT. Translating gives CASSLTVGIAGNTIYF.

This clone has just one count. Here the CDR3 reads CASSQDWEGGYTF. For the CDR3, the DNA is TGCGCCAGCAGCCAAGATTGGGAAGGTGGCTACACCTTC. The chain couples TRBV4-1 to TRBJ1-2; D is unclear. The V end was cut by 0 bases, the J end by 7 bases, with 9 bases between. In germline, CDR1 is MGHRA, CDR2 YSYEKL. The CDR3 length is 13 residues.

The V and J genes are TRBV2 and TRBJ1-6; perhaps TRBD1 as D (6 bases). The CDR3 consists of 15 residues. V gave up 8 bases and J gave up 7 bases, with 18 bases separating them. CDR1 is SNHLY and CDR2 is FYNNEI in the germline V gene. CDR3 sequence: CASQSGGAENSPLHF. CDR3 in DNA: TGTGCCAGCCAATCTGGGGGGGCGGAAAATTCACCCCTCCACTTT.

The chain recombines TRBV7-9 with TRBJ1-3, with unresolved D. This CDR3 region has 15 residues. V shed 5 bases and J shed 2 bases, with 13 bases lying between them. Germline CDR1 reads SEHNR; CDR2 reads FQNEAQ (reference sequence). CDR3 coding DNA: TGTGCCAGCAGCCTATTGAGCTCCACTGGAAACACCATATATTTT. Protein product: CASSLLSSTGNTIYF.

The chain uses TRBV4-3 and TRBJ2-2, with TRBD2 matching 8 bases. The germline gives CDR1 LGHNA, CDR2 YSLEER. This CDR3 is 16 amino acids long. The V segment lost 0 bases and the J segment 6 bases; nucleotides outside the gene matches: 6. CDR3 bases: TGCGCCAGCAGCCAAGATAAGCGGGGGATACCCGGGGAGCTGTTTTTT. Translation: CASSQDKRGIPGELFF.

The chain carries TRBV6-2 or TRBV6-3 and TRBJ2-1; D is possibly TRBD1 (5 bases). CDR3 length: 14 amino acids. Per the germline V gene, CDR1 is MNHEY and CDR2 is SVGEGT. Trimming pared 0 bases from V and 8 bases from J, leaving 11 bases between. CDR3 nucleotide sequence: TGTGCCAGCAGTTACTCCGTCAGGGTCGATGAGCAGTTCTTC. Translating gives CASSYSVRVDEQFF.

V usage is TRBV27 and J usage is TRBJ2-7; D gene ambiguous. Trimming pared 2 bases from V and 0 bases from J, leaving 8 bases between. CDR1 MNHEY and CDR2 SMNVEV come from the germline V gene (reference sequence). The CDR3 is made up of 14 amino acids. CDR3 sequence: CASSLGATSYEQYF. As DNA, the CDR3 is TGTGCCAGCAGTTTAGGAGCAACCTCCTACGAGCAGTACTTC.

The gene calls are TRBV23-1 and TRBJ2-5, with 8 bases that match TRBD1. TRBV23-1 is filed as an ORF, its function uncertain. Losses at the gene ends were 3 bases for V and 3 bases for J; bases not matched to a gene: 3. The length of the CDR3 is 14 residues. The CDR3 coding sequence is TGCGCCAGCAGTCATTCGACAGGGGAAGAGACCCAGTACTTC. Its protein is CASSHSTGEETQYF.

This chain connects TRBV6-1 to TRBJ1-6, with unresolved D. Trimming pared 1 base from V and 4 bases from J, leaving 5 bases between. Germline V gives CDR1 MNHNS, CDR2 SASEGT. The CDR3 length is 14 residues. CDR3 DNA sequence: TGTGCCAGCAGTGAAGTCAGGTATAATTCACCCCTCCACTTT. It encodes CASSEVRYNSPLHF.

This clone showed up just once. CDR3 in DNA: TGTGCCAGCAGCCAAGCCCTTACCTCAGAGCAGTACTTC. Amino acids: CASSQALTSEQYF. The chain recombines TRBV3-1 (or the pseudogene TRBV3-2) with TRBJ2-7; D not resolved. The CDR3 totals 13 residues. Trimming cost V 1 base and J 7 bases, with 11 bases left between them. CDR1 is LGHDT, CDR2 YNNKEL, per germline (reference sequence).

This rearrangement joins TRBV5-1 to TRBJ2-5; D gene unclear. V was shortened by 1 base and J by 5 bases, with 12 bases between the two germline ends. Germline values: CDR1 SGHRS, CDR2 YFSETQ. This CDR3 spans 14 amino acids. The CDR3 coding sequence is TGCGCCAGCAGCTTGTATGGGGAATTGGAGACCCAGTACTTC. This gives the protein CASSLYGELETQYF.

The CDR3 loop is CASSEGPHLETQYF. In DNA form, the CDR3 reads TGTGCCAGCAGTGAGGGGCCCCACTTGGAGACCCAGTACTTC. This chain connects TRBV6-1 to TRBJ2-5; a weak D match, TRBD1 (5 bases). CDR3 length: 14 amino acids. V was clipped by 3 bases and J by 5 bases, with 13 bases between them. The germline gives CDR1 MNHNS, CDR2 SASEGT.

The chain couples TRBV5-4 to TRBJ1-2; 8 positions match TRBD1. V lost 5 bases to trimming and J lost 1 base; unmatched junction nucleotides: 1. The CDR3 spans 13 residues. Germline CDR1 and CDR2: SGHNT and YYREEE (reference sequence). DNA of the CDR3: TGTGCCAGCAGACAGGGGGTTAACTATGGCTACACCTTC. Amino acid sequence: CASRQGVNYGYTF.

This clone was observed a few times. The chain couples TRBV19 to TRBJ2-7; 8 nucleotides match TRBD1. V trimming: 2 bases; J trimming: 3 bases; junction bases outside the gene matches: 3. Looked up from germline, CDR1 is LNHDA and CDR2 is SQIVND (reference sequence). CDR3 length: 14 amino acids. The CDR3 nucleotides are TGTGCCAGTAGTATAACGGGACAGGACTACGAGCAGTACTTC. Translating it yields CASSITGQDYEQYF.

The V call is TRBV7-2, the J call TRBJ2-5; tentative D call: TRBD2 (6 bases). Germline-derived CDR1 and CDR2 are SGHTA and FQGNSA. The V end was cut by 5 bases, the J end by 4 bases, with 14 bases between. The CDR3 has 14 residues. CDR3 nucleotides: TGTGCCAGCAGCGTCAACCCGGGACTAGAGACCCAGTACTTC. It codes for CASSVNPGLETQYF.

In this sample, this clone turned up once. The CDR3 is CASSYSRATEAFF. CDR3 coding DNA: TGTGCCAGCAGTTATAGCAGGGCCACTGAAGCTTTCTTT. J is TRBJ1-1 and V is TRBV12-3 or TRBV12-4; D may be TRBD1 (5 bases). The V end was cut by 4 bases, the J end by 4 bases, with 10 bases between. CDR3 length equals 13 residues.

The J gene is TRBJ2-1, the V gene TRBV5-1, with 7 positions matching TRBD1. CDR3 length: 16 residues. Germline V CDR1 and CDR2: SGHRS, YFSETQ. V trimming: 0 bases; J trimming: 3 bases; junction bases outside the gene matches: 6. The CDR3 region has the DNA TGCGCCAGCAGCTTGGGTACGGGACAGAGCTACAATGAGCAGTTCTTC. Translation gives CASSLGTGQSYNEQFF.